The 5 T cell receptor beta chains below were found in one sample sequenced in a study of T cell responses to AZD1222 COVID-19 vaccine (dated by TCRdb to about 2021). The library was built by means of the immunoSEQ multiplex PCR assay. TCRdb took this table from immuneACCESS and kept in-frame rearrangements with V and J called. Such tables lack part of the clones; where checked against another copy, unresolved V genes explain under half of the gap, and the rest is unexplained. In this sample the table shows fewer than 95,000 clones, 91% of which occur a single time. The ten largest account for about 8% of the sample. Read against the paper, the sample's time point label means: about 28 days (+/-7) after the second vaccine dose. The sequencing here drew on peripheral blood, taken 28 days after the second AZD1222 dose. Source of these receptors: an adult who received the AZD1222 COVID-19 vaccine.

This chain joins TRBV28 and TRBJ2-7; TRBD2 matches at 14 bases. The CDR3 loop spans 17 amino acids. The germline V gene encodes CDR1 MDHEN and CDR2 SYDVKM. The trim removed 2 bases at V and 4 bases at J, leaving 7 bases unmatched. This CDR3 is CASSLPPGTSGSYEQYF. The CDR3 DNA reads as TGTGCCAGCAGTTTACCACCTGGGACTAGCGGGAGTTACGAGCAGTACTTC. Supplemented by reference TRBV28 and TRBJ2-7, the full variable domain reads DVKVTQSSRYLVKRTGEKVFLECVQDMDHENMFWYRQDPGLGLRLIYFSYDVKMKEKGDIPEGYSVSREKKERFSLILESASTNQTSMYLCASSLPPGTSGSYEQYFGPGTRLTVT.

The rearrangement joins TRBV18 to TRBJ2-3; D could derive from TRBD1 or TRBD2 (5 bases each). Germline V lookup: CDR1 KGHSH, CDR2 LQKENI. V was pared by 8 bases and J by 0 bases, with 12 bases between. The CDR3 is 14 amino acids. Written as DNA, the CDR3 is TGTGCCAGCCCAGGGAGCTCTAGCACAGATACGCAGTATTTT. Protein product: CASPGSSSTDTQYF.

The chain joins TRBV7-9 to TRBJ2-5; no clear D gene. Germline V gene sequence: CDR1 SEHNR, CDR2 FQNEAQ (reference sequence). V lost 1 base to trimming and J lost 2 bases, with 5 bases between them. The CDR3 is made up of 13 amino acids. CDR3 in amino acids: CASSLGRQETQYF. Here the CDR3 DNA reads TGTGCCAGCAGCTTAGGTAGACAAGAGACCCAGTACTTC.

This chain connects TRBV2 to TRBJ2-3, with D uncertain. The CDR3 extends over 12 amino acids. Trimming cost V 8 bases and J 8 bases, with 14 bases left between them. CDR1 SNHLY and CDR2 FYNNEI come from the germline V gene. In DNA form, the CDR3 reads TGTGCCAGCGGCACCCCACGAGGTACGCAGTATTTT. Amino acid sequence: CASGTPRGTQYF.

This chain uses TRBV19 with TRBJ1-2, with D unclear. The V end was cut by 11 bases, the J end by 6 bases, with 16 bases between. The CDR3 contains 12 residues. The germline V gene has CDR1 LNHDA and CDR2 SQIVND (reference sequence). CDR3 coding DNA: TGTGCCTCCAGAGGTCAGATTGATGGCTACACCTTC. Its protein product is CASRGQIDGYTF.